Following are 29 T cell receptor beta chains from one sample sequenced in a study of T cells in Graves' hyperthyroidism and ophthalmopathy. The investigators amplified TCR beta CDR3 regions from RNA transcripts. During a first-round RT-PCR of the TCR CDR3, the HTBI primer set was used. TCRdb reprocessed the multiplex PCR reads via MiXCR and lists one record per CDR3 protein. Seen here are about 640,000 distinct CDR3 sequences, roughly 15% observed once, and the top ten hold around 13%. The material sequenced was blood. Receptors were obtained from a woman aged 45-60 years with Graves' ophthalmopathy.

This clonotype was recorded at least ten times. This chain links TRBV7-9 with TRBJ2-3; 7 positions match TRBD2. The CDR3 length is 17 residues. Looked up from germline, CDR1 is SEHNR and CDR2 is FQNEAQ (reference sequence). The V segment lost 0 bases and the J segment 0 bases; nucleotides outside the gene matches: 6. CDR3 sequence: CASSLAHISGSTDTQYF. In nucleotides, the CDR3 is TGTGCCAGCAGCTTAGCGCACATTAGCGGGAGCACAGATACGCAGTATTTT.

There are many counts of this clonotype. In DNA form, the CDR3 reads TGTGCCAGCAGTTTTCACCCGAACACCGGGGAGCTGTTTTTT. Translating gives CASSFHPNTGELFF. The chain is built from TRBV12-3 or TRBV12-4 and TRBJ2-2; D gene uncertain. Between the trimmed V and J ends, which lost 3 bases and 0 bases, there was a span of 5 bases. The CDR3 is made up of 14 amino acids.

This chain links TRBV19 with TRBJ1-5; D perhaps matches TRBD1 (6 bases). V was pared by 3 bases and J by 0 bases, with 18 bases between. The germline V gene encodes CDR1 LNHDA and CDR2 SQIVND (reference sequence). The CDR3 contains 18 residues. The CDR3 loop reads CASSIRDGQRNSNQPQHF. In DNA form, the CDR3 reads TGTGCCAGTAGTATCCGCGACGGACAGCGGAATAGCAATCAGCCCCAGCATTTT.

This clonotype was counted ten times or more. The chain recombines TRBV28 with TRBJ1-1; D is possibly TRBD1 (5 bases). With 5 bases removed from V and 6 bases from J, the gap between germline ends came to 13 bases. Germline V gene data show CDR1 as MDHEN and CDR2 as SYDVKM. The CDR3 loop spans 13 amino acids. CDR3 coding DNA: TGTGCCAGCAGTGCGAGGGGTATCGCTGAAGCTTTCTTT. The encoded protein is CASSARGIAEAFF. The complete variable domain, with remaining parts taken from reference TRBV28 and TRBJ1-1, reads DVKVTQSSRYLVKRTGEKVFLECVQDMDHENMFWYRQDPGLGLRLIYFSYDVKMKEKGDIPEGYSVSREKKERFSLILESASTNQTSMYLCASSARGIAEAFFGQGTRLTVV.

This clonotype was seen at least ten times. The DNA for the CDR3 is TGTGCCAGCTCACCATCTGGACAGGGGGCTTACGAGCAGTACTTC. Protein sequence: CASSPSGQGAYEQYF. The chain couples TRBV18 to TRBJ2-7, with TRBD1 matching over 11 bases. The J segment lost 4 bases and the V segment lost 2 bases, leaving 4 bases of the junction unmatched. Germline CDR1 and CDR2: KGHSH and LQKENI. The CDR3 length is 15 residues.

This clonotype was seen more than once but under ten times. This CDR3 is CASSYSVISYNSPLHF. The CDR3 DNA reads as TGTGCCAGCAGTTACTCAGTAATCTCCTATAATTCACCCCTCCACTTT. The V call is TRBV6-5, the J call TRBJ1-6; no clear D. The CDR3 consists of 16 residues. Germline V gives CDR1 MNHEY, CDR2 SVGAGI. Trimming left V 0 bases short and J 0 bases short, with 6 bases between.

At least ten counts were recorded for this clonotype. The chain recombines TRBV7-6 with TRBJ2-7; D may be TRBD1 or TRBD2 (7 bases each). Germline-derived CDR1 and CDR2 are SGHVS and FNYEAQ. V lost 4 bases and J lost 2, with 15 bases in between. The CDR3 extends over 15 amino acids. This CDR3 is CASSSRGGTAYEQYF. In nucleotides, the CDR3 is TGTGCCAGCAGCTCTCGGGGAGGGACAGCCTACGAGCAGTACTTC.

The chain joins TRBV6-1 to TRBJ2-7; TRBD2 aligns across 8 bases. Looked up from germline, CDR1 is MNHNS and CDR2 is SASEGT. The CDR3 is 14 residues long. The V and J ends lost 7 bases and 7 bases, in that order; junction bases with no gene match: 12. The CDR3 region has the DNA TGTGCCAGCACCTCCGGCGGGGGGTTGAGGGAGCAGTACTTC. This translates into CASTSGGGLREQYF.

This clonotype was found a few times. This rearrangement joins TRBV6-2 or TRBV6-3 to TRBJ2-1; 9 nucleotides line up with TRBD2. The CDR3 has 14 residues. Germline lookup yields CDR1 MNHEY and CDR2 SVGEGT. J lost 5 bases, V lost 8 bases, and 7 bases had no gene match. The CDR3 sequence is CASFSGSFDNEQFF. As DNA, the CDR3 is TGTGCCAGCTTTAGCGGGAGTTTCGACAATGAGCAGTTCTTC.

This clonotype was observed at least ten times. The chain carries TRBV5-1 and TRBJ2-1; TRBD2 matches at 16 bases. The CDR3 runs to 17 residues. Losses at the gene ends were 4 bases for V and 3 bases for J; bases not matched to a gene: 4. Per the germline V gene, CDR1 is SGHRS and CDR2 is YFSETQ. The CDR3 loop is CASSRGLAGGVYNEQFF. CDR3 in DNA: TGCGCCAGCAGCCGGGGACTAGCGGGAGGGGTCTACAATGAGCAGTTCTTC.

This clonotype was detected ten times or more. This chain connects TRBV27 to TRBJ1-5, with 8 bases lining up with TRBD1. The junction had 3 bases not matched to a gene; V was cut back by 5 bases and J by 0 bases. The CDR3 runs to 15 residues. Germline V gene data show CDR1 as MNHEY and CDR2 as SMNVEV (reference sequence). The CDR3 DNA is TGTGCCAGCAGTCGGACAGGGTTTAGCAATCAGCCCCAGCATTTT. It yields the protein CASSRTGFSNQPQHF.

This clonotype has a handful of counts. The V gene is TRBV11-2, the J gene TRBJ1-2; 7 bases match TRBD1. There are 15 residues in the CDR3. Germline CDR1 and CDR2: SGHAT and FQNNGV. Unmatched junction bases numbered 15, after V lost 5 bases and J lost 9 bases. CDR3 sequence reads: CASSQNTRGLDSYTF. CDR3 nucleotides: TGTGCCAGCAGCCAGAATACCAGGGGGTTGGATAGCTACACCTTC.

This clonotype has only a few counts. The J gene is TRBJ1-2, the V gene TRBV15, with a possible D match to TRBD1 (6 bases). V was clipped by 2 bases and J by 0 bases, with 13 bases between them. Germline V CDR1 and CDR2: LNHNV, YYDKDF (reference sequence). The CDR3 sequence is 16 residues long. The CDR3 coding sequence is TGTGCCACCAGCAGACCAGGACAGACAGCTAACTATGGCTACACCTTC. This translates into CATSRPGQTANYGYTF.

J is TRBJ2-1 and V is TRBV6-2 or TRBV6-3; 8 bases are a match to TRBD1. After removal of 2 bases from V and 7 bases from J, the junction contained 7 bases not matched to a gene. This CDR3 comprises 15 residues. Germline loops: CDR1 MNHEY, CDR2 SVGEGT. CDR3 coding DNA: TGTGCCAGCAGTTACCTCCAGGGGGCTGTGAATGAGCAGTTCTTC. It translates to CASSYLQGAVNEQFF.

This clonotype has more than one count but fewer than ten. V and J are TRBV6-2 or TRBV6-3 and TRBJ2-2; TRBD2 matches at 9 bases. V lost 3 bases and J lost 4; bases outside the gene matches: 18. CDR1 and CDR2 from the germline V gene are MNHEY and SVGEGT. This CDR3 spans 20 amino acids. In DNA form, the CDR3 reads TGTGCCAGCAGTTATTCGGTAGCGGGGGATCTCAAACATAGCACCGGGGAGCTGTTTTTT. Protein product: CASSYSVAGDLKHSTGELFF.

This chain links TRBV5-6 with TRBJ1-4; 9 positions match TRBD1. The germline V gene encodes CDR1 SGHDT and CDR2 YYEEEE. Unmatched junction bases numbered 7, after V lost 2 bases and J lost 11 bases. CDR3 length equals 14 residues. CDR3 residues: CASSFPGTGTKLFF. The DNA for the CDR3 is TGTGCCAGCAGCTTCCCCGGGACAGGGACCAAACTGTTTTTT. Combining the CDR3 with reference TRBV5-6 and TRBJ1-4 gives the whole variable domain DAGVTQSPTHLIKTRGQQVTLRCSPKSGHDTVSWYQQALGQGPQFIFQYYEEEERQRGNFPDRFSGHQFPNYSSELNVNALLLGDSALYLCASSFPGTGTKLFFGSGTQLSVL.

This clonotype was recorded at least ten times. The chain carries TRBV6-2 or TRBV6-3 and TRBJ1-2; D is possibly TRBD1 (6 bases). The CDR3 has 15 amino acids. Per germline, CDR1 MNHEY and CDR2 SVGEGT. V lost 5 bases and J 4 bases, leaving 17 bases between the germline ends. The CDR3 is CASSIASGQGYGYTF. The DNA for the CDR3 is TGTGCCAGCAGTATCGCTTCGGGACAAGGCTATGGCTACACCTTC.

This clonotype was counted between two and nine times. CDR3 DNA sequence: TGTGCCACCAGTGATTTTGCCGGGACAGGCTACAATGAGCAGTTCTTC. Translated: CATSDFAGTGYNEQFF. The chain employs TRBV24-1 and TRBJ2-1, with 8 nucleotides matching TRBD1. The CDR3 is made up of 16 amino acids. With 1 base clipped from V and 3 bases from J, the junction kept 4 bases outside the gene matches. Germline CDR1 is KGHDR and CDR2 is SFDVKD.

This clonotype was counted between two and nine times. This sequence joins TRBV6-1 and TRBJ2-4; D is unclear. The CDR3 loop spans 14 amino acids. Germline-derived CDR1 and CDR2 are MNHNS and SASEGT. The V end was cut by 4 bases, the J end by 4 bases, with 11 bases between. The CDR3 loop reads CASSARNPKNIQYF. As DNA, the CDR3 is TGTGCCAGCAGTGCACGGAATCCTAAAAACATTCAGTACTTC.

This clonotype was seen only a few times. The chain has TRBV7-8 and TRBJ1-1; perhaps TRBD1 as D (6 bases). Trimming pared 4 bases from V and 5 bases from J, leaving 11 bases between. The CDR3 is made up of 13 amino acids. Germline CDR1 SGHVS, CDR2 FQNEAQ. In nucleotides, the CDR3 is TGTGCCAGCAGCTCAACAGGGTTGACTGAAGCTTTCTTT. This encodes CASSSTGLTEAFF. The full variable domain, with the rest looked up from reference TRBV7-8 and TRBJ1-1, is GAGVSQSPRYKVAKRGQDVALRCDPISGHVSLFWYQQALGQGPEFLTYFQNEAQLDKSGLPSDRFFAERPEGSVSTLKIQRTQQEDSAVYLCASSSTGLTEAFFGQGTRLTVV.

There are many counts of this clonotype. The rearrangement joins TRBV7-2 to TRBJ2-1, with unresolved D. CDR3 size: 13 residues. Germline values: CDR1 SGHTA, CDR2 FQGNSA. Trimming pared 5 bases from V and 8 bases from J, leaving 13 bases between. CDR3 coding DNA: TGTGCCAGCAGCCCCGGCCCTAGAGATGAGCAGTTCTTC. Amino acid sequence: CASSPGPRDEQFF.

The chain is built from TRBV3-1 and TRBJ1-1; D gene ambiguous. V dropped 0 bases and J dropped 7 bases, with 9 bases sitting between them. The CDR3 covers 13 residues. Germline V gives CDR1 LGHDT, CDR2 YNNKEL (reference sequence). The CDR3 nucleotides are TGTGCCAGCAGCCAAGATGGGCACCATGAAGCTTTCTTT. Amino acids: CASSQDGHHEAFF. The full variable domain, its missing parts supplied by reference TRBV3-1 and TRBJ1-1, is DTAVSQTPKYLVTQMGNDKSIKCEQNLGHDTMYWYKQDSKKFLKIMFSYNNKELIINETVPNRFSPKSPDKAHLNLHINSLELGDSAVYFCASSQDGHHEAFFGQGTRLTVV.

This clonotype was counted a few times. The CDR3 sequence is CASSPRQGSNTGELFF. The CDR3 DNA follows: TGTGCCAGTAGTCCTCGACAGGGGTCGAACACCGGGGAGCTGTTTTTT. V gene TRBV19 combines with J gene TRBJ2-2; 8 bases line up with TRBD1. The V and J ends lost 5 bases and 0 bases, in that order; junction bases with no gene match: 5. The germline V gene encodes CDR1 LNHDA and CDR2 SQIVND (reference sequence). The CDR3 is 16 residues long.

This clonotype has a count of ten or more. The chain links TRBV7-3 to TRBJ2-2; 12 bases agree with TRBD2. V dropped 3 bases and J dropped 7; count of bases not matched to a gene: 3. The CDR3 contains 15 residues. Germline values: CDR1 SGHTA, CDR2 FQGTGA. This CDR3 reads CASSLTSGSVGELFF. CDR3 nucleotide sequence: TGTGCCAGCAGCTTGACTAGCGGGAGTGTCGGGGAGCTGTTTTTT.

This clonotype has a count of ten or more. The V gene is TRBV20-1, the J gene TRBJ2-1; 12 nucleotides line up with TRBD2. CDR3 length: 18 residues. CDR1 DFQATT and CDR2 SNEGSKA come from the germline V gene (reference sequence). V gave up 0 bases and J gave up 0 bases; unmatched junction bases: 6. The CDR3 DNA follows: TGCAGTGCTAGAGATGGAACTAGCGGGAGGCGCTCCTACAATGAGCAGTTCTTC. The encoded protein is CSARDGTSGRRSYNEQFF.

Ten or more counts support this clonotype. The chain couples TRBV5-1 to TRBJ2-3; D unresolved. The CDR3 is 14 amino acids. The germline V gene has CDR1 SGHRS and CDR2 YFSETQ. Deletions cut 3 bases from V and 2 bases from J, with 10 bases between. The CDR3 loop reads CASSSPPNTDTQYF. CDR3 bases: TGCGCCAGCAGCTCCCCCCCGAACACAGATACGCAGTATTTT.

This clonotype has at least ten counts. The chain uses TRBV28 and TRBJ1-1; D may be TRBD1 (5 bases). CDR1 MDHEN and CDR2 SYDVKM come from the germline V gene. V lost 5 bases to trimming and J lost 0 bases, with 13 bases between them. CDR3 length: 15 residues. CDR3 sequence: CASSPPGRLNTEAFF. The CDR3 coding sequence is TGTGCCAGCAGTCCCCCGGGACGGCTGAACACTGAAGCTTTCTTT.

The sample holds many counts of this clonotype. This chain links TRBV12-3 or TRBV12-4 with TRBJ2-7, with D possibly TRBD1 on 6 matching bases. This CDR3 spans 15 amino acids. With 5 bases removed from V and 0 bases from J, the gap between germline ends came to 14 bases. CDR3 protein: CASSPDSLSSYEQYF. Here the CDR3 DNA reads TGTGCCAGCAGTCCGGACAGCCTAAGCTCCTACGAGCAGTACTTC.

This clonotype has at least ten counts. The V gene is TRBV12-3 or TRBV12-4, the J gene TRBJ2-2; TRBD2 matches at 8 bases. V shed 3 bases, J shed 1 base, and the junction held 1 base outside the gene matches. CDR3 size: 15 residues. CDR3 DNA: TGTGCCAGCAGTTTCGCGGGAGGGAACACCGGGGAGCTGTTTTTT. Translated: CASSFAGGNTGELFF.